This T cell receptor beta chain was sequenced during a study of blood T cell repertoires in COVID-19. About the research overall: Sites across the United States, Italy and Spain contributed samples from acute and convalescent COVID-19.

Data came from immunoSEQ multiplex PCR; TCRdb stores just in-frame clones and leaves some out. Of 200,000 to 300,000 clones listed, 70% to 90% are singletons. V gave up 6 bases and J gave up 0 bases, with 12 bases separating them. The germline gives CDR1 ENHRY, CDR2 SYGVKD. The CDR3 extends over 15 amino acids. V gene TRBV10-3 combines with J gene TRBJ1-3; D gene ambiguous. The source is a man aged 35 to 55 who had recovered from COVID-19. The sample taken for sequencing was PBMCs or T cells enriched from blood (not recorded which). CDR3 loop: CAISPVVFSGNTIYF. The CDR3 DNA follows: TGTGCCATCAGCCCGGTGGTTTTCTCTGGAAACACCATATATTTT.